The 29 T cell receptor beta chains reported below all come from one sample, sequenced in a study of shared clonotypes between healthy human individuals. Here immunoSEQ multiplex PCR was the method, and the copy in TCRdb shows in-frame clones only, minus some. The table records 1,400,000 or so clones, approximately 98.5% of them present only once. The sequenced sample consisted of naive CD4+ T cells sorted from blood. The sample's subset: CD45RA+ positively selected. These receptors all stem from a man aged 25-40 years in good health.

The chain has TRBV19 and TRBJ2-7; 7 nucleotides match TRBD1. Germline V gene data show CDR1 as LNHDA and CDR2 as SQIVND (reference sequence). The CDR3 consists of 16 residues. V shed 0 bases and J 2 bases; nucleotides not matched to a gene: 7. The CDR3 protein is CASSIEPGQKTYEQYF. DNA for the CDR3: TGTGCCAGTAGTATAGAGCCGGGACAGAAGACCTACGAGCAGTACTTC.

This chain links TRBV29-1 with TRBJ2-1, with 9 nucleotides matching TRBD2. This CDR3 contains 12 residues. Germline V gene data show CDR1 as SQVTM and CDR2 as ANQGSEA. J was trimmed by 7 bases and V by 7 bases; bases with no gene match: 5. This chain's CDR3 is CSAGREGNEQFF. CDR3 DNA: TGCAGCGCGGGGCGGGAGGGGAATGAGCAGTTCTTC.

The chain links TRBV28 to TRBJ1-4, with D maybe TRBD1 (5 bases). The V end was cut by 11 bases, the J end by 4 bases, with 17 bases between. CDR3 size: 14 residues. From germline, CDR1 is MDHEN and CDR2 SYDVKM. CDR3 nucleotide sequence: TGTGCCGTGCGATGGGCTAGGGGTAATGAAAAACTGTTTTTT. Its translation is CAVRWARGNEKLFF.

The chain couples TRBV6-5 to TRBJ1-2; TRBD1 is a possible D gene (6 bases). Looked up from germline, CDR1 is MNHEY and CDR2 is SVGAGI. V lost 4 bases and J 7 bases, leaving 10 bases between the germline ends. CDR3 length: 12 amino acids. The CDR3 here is CASSFRGGGYTF. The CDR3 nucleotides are TGTGCCAGCAGTTTCAGGGGCGGTGGCTACACCTTC.

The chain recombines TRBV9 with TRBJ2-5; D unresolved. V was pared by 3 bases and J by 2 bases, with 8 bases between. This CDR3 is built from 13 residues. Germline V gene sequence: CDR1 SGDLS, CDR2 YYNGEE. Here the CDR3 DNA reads TGTGCCAGCAGCGCGACACCTCAAGAGACCCAGTACTTC. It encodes CASSATPQETQYF.

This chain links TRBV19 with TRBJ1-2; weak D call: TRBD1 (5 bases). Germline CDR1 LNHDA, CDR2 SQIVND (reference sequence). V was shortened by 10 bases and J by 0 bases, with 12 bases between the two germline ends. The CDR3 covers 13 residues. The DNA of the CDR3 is TGTGCCACTCGGGACGGTTCTAACTATGGCTACACCTTC. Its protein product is CATRDGSNYGYTF.

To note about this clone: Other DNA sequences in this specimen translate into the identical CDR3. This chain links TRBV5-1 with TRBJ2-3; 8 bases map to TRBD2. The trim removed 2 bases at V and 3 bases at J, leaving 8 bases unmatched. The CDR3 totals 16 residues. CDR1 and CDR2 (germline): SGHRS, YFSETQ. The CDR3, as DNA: TGCGCCAGCAGCTTCGGTTTAGCGGGATCGACAGATACGCAGTATTTT. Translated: CASSFGLAGSTDTQYF.

Here the CDR3 reads CASRSTGGYEQFF. CDR3 nucleotide sequence: TGTGCCAGCAGATCAACGGGGGGGTATGAGCAGTTCTTC. The gene calls are TRBV7-4 and TRBJ2-1; 8 positions agree with TRBD2. V gave up 6 bases and J gave up 8 bases; unmatched junction bases: 6. The CDR3 sequence is 13 residues long. Germline assignment: CDR1 SGHVT and CDR2 SQSDAQ.

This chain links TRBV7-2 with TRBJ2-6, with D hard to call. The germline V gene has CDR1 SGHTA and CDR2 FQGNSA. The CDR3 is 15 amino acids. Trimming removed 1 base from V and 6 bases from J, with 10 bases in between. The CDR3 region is CASSLVAGVANVLTF. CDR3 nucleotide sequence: TGTGCCAGCAGCTTAGTTGCCGGAGTGGCCAACGTCCTGACTTTC.

In nucleotides, the CDR3 is TGTGCCTTTTCCCCCTCCCCCTTAAAGTTCTCCACCGGGGAGCTGTTTTTT. Protein product: CAFSPSPLKFSTGELFF. V gene TRBV5-4 combines with J gene TRBJ2-2; D remains ambiguous. The CDR3 has 17 amino acids. V was cut by 10 bases and J by 4 bases, with 26 bases left in between. Per the germline V gene, CDR1 is SGHNT and CDR2 is YYREEE (reference sequence). Variable domain in full (rest from reference TRBV5-4 and TRBJ2-2): ETGVTQSPTHLIKTRGQQVTLRCSSQSGHNTVSWYQQALGQGPQFIFQYYREEENGRGNFPPRFSGLQFPNYSSELNVNALELDDSALYLCAFSPSPLKFSTGELFFGEGSRLTVL.

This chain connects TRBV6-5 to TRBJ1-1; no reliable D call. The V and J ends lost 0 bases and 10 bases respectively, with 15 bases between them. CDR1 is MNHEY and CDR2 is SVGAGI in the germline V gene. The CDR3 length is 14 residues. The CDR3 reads CASSYSGGSFTAFF. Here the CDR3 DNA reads TGTGCCAGCAGTTACTCCGGAGGGTCTTTTACAGCTTTCTTT.

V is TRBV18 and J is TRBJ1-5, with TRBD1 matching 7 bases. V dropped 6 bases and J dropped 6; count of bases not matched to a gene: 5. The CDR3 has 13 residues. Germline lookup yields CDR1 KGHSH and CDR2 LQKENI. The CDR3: CASSVTGIQPQHF. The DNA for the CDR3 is TGTGCCAGCTCGGTGACAGGGATTCAGCCCCAGCATTTT.

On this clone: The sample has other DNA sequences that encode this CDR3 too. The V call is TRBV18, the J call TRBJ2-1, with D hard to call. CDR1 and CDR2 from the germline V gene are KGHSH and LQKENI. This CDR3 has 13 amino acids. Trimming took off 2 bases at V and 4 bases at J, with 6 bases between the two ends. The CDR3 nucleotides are TGTGCCAGCTCACCAGGGAATTACAATGAGCAGTTCTTC. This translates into CASSPGNYNEQFF.

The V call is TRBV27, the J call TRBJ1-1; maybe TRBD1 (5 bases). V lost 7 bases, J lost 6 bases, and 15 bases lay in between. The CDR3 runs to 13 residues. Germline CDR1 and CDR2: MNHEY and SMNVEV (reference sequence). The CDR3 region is CASIRWGFAEAFF. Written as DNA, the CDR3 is TGTGCCAGCATCCGGTGGGGGTTCGCTGAAGCTTTCTTT.

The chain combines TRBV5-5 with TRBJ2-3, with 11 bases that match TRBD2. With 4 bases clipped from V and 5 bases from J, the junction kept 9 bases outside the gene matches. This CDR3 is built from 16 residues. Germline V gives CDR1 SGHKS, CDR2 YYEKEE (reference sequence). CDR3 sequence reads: CASSTGTSGGGDTQYF. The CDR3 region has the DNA TGTGCCAGCAGCACCGGGACTAGCGGAGGGGGAGATACGCAGTATTTT.

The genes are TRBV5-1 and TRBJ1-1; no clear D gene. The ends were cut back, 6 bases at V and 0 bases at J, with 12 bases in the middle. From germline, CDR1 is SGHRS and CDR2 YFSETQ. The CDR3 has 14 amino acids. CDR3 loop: CASNSGPLNTEAFF. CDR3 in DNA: TGCGCCAGCAACTCCGGACCGTTGAACACTGAAGCTTTCTTT.

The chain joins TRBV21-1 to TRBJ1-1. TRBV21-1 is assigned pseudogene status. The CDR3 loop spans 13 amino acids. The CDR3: CASNMDGDTEAFF. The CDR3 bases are TGTGCCAGCAATATGGACGGAGACACTGAAGCTTTCTTT.

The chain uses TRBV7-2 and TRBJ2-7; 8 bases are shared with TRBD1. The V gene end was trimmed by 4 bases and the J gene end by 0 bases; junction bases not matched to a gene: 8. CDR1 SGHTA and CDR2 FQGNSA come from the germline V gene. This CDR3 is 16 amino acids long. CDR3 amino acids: CASSYGTGASSYEQYF. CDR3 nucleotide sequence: TGTGCCAGCAGCTACGGGACAGGAGCCAGCTCCTACGAGCAGTACTTC.

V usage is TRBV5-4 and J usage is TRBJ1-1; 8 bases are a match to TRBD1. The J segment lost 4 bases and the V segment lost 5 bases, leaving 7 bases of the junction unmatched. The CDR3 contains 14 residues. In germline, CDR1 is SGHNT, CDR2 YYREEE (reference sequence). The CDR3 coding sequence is TGTGCCAGCAGTACCCAGGGGGCGTTCACTGAAGCTTTCTTT. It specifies CASSTQGAFTEAFF.

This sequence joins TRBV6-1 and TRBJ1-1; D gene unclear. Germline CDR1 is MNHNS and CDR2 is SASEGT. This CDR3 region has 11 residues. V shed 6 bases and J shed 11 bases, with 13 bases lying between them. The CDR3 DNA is TGTGCCAGCAGGGCAGAAAGTGGGGCTTTCTTT. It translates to CASRAESGAFF.

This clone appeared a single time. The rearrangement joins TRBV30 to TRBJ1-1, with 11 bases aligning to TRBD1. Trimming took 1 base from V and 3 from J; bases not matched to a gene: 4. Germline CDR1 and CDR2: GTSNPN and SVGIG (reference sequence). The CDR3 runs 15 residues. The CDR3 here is CAWSALDRGHTEAFF. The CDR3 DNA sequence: TGTGCCTGGAGTGCCCTGGACAGGGGGCACACTGAAGCTTTCTTT.

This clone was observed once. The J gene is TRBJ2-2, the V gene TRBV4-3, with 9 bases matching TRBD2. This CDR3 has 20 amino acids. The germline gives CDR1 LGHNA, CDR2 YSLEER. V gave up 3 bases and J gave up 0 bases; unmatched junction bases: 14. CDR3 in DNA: TGCGCCAGCAGCCAGGACCCACTAGCGGGTTCCAACCCGAACACCGGGGAGCTGTTTTTT. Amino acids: CASSQDPLAGSNPNTGELFF.

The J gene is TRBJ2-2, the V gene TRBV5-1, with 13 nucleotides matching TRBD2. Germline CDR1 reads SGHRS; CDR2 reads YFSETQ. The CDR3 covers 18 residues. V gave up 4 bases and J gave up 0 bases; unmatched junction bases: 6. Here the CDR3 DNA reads TGCGCCAGCAGCCGACTAGCGGGAGGCGTCGCGAACACCGGGGAGCTGTTTTTT. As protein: CASSRLAGGVANTGELFF.

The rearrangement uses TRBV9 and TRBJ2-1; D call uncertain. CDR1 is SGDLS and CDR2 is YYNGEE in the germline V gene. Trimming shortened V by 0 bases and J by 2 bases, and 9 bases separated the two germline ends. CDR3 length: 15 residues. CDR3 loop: CASSVVPETYNEQFF. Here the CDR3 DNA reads TGTGCCAGCAGCGTAGTGCCGGAGACCTACAATGAGCAGTTCTTC.

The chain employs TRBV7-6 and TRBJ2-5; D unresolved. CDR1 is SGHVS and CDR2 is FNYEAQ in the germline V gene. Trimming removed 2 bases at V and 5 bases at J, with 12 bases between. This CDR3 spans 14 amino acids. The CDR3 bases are TGTGCCAGCAGCTTAAACAAGGGCCAGGAGACCCAGTACTTC. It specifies CASSLNKGQETQYF. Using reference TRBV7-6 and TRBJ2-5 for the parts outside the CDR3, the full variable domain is GAGVSQSPRYKVTKRGQDVALRCDPISGHVSLYWYRQALGQGPEFLTYFNYEAQQDKSGLPNDRFSAERPEGSISTLTIQRTEQRDSAMYRCASSLNKGQETQYFGPGTRLLVL.

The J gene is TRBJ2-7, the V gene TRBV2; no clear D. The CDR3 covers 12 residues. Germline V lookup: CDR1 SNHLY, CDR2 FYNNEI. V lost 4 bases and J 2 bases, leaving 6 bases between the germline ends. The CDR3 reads CASSVQPYEQYF. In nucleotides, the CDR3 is TGTGCCAGCAGTGTACAGCCCTACGAGCAGTACTTC.

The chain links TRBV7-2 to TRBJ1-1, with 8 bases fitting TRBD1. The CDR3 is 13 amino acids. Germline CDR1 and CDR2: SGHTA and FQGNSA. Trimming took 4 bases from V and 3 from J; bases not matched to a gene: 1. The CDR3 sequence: CASSWDRHTEAFF. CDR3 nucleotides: TGTGCCAGCAGCTGGGACAGGCACACTGAAGCTTTCTTT.

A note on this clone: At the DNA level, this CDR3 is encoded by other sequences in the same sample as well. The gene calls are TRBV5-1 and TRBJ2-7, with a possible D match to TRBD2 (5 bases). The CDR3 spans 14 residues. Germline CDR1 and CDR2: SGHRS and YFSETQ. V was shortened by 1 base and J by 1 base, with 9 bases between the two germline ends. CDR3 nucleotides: TGCGCCAGCAGCTTGACCCGGGGTTCCTACGAGCAGTACTTC. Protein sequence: CASSLTRGSYEQYF.

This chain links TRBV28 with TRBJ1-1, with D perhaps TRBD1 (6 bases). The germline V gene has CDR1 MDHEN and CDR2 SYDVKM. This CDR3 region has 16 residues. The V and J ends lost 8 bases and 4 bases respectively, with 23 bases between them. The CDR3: CASGQDRLAVTTEAFF. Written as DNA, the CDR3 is TGTGCCAGCGGCCAAGACAGGTTAGCTGTCACCACTGAAGCTTTCTTT.